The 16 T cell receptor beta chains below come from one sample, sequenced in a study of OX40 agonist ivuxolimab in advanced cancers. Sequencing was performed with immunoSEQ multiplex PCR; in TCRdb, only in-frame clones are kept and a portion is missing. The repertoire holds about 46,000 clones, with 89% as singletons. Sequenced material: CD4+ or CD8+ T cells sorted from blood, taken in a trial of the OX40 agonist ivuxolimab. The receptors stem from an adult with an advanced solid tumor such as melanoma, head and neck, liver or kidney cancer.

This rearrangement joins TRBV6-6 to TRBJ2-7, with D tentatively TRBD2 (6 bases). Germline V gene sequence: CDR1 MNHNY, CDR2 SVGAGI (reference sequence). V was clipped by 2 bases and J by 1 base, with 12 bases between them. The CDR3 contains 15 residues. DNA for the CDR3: TGTGCCAGCAGTTACGGGACTTCTACTTCCTACGAGCAGTACTTC. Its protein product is CASSYGTSTSYEQYF.

The CDR3 reads CASSVVSNTEAFF. CDR3 coding DNA: TGTGCCAGCAGCGTAGTATCGAACACTGAAGCTTTCTTT. V gene TRBV9 combines with J gene TRBJ1-1; the D is unclear. This CDR3 comprises 13 residues. In germline, CDR1 is SGDLS, CDR2 YYNGEE. V lost 0 bases to trimming and J lost 1 base, with 4 bases between them.

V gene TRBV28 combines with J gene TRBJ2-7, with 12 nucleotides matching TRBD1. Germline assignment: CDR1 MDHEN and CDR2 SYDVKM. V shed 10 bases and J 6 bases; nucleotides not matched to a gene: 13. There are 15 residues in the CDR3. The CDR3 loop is CAISGTGGASVEQYF. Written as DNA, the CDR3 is TGTGCCATTTCCGGGACAGGGGGCGCATCGGTCGAGCAGTACTTC.

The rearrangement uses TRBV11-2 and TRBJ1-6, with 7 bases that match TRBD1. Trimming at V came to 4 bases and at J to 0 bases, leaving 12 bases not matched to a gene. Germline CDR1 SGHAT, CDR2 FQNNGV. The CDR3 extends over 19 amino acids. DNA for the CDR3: TGTGCCAGCAGCTACCTAGACAGGGCGATAAGCTCCTATAATTCACCCCTCCACTTT. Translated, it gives CASSYLDRAISSYNSPLHF.

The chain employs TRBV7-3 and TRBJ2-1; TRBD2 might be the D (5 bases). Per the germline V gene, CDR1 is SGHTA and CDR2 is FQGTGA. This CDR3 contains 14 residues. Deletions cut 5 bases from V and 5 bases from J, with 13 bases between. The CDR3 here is CASSRELGDNEQFF. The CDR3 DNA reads TGTGCCAGCAGCCGGGAACTCGGAGACAATGAGCAGTTCTTC.

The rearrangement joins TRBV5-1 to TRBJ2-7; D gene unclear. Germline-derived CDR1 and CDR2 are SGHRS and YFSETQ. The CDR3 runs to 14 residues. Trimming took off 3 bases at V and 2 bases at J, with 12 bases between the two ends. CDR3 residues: CASSWGTATYEQYF. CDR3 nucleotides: TGCGCCAGCAGCTGGGGAACAGCTACCTACGAGCAGTACTTC.

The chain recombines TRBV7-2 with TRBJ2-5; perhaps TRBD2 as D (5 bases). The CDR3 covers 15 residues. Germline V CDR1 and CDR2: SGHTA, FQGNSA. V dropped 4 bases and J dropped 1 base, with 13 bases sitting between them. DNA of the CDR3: TGTGCCAGCAGCTCTCTAGCTTCGAGCCAAGAGACCCAGTACTTC. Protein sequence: CASSSLASSQETQYF.

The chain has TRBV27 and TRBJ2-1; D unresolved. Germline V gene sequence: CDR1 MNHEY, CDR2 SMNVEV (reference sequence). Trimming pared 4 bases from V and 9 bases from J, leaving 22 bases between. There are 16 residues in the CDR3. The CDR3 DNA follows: TGTGCCAGCAGTTCACCCGTTATCGCCTCCATAGGTGAGCAGTTCTTC. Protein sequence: CASSSPVIASIGEQFF.

This chain's CDR3 is CASKADSRDYGYTF. The CDR3 DNA reads as TGTGCCAGCAAAGCGGACAGTCGAGACTATGGCTACACCTTC. This sequence joins TRBV5-5 and TRBJ1-2; D is possibly TRBD1 (6 bases). The germline V and J ends were trimmed by 6 bases and 3 bases, with 15 bases remaining between them. Germline CDR1 SGHKS, CDR2 YYEKEE (reference sequence). This CDR3 is 14 amino acids long.

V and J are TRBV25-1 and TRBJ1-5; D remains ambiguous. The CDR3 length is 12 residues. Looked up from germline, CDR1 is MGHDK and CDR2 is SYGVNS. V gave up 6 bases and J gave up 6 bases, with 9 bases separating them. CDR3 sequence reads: CASRDGSQPQHF. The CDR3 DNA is TGTGCCAGCAGAGATGGCAGTCAGCCCCAGCATTTT.

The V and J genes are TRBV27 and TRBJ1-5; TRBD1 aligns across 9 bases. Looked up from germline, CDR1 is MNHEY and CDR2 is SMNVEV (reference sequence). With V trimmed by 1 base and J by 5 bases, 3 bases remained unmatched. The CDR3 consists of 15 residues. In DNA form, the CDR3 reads TGTGCCAGCAGTTTATACAGGGGGCCAGATCAGCCCCAGCATTTT. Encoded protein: CASSLYRGPDQPQHF.

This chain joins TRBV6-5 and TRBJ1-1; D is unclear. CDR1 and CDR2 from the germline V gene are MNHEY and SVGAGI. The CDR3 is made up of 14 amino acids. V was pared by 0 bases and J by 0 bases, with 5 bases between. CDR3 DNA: TGTGCCAGCAGTTACTCGAGGTTGAACACTGAAGCTTTCTTT. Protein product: CASSYSRLNTEAFF.

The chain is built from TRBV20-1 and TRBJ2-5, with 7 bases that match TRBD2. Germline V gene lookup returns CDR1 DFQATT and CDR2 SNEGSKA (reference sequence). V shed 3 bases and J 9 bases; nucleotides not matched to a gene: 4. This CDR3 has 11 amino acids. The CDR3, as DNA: TGCAGTGCTAGGCAGGGAGGGGCCCAGTACTTC. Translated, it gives CSARQGGAQYF.

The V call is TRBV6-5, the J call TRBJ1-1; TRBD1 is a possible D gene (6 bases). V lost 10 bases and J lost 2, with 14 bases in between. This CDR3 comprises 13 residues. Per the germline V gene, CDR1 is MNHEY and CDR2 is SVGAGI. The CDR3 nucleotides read TGTGCCATCCAGACAGGATCTAACACTGAAGCTTTCTTT. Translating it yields CAIQTGSNTEAFF.

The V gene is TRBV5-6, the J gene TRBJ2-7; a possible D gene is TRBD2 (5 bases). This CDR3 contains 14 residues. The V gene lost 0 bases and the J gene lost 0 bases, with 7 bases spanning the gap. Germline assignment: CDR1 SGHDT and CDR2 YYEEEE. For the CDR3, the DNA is TGTGCCAGCAGCTTGGAGGGAGTCTCCTACGAGCAGTACTTC. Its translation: CASSLEGVSYEQYF.

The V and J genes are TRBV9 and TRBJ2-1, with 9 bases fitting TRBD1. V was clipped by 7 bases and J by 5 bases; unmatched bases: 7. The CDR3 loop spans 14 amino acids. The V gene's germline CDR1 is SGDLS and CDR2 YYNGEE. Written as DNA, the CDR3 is TGTGCCAGCCAAGGACAGGGGTTAAACAATGAGCAGTTCTTC. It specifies CASQGQGLNNEQFF.